This TCR beta chain was sequenced during a study of spatial heterogeneity in lung cancer (dated by TCRdb to between 2019 and 2020). As for the study more broadly: The donors were 70 or so patients from the lung TRACERx cohort who had early-stage, untreated non-small cell lung cancer. At surgery, 200 to 250 tumor regions, 61 to 75 matched nontumor lung samples and fewer than 60 PBMC samples were TCR-sequenced for both alpha and beta chains. Follow-up PBMC samples were sequenced whenever available, and the median time to follow-up was approximately two years after resection. Nonsynonymous mutation counts, determined by whole-exome sequencing of tumor tissue, were related to features of the TCR repertoire. In the raw uncorrected reads, each unique combination of TCR and UMI appeared more than ten times on average. In non-small cell lung cancer, the study quantitatively compared TCR alpha and beta repertoires across several tumor regions, matched nontumor lung, and blood. Beta-chain transcripts were consistently detected in greater numbers than alpha-chain transcripts, which likely reflects a higher abundance of beta-chain transcripts.

The label giving this sample's time point can be read as: blood at routine non-recurrence follow-up after resection. For TCR sequencing, whole RNA was extracted from tumor and nontumor lung tissue, or from cryopreserved PBMC samples, and no cell sorting was done. Patients were selected for TCR sequencing only if sufficient RNA was available from at least two tumor regions. The library came from 5' RACE. Sequenced using a NextSeq 500. In the TCR library protocol, a unique molecular identifier was attached to each TCR cDNA molecule so that PCR and sequencing errors could be corrected. On the study's bioinformatics: Decombinator tools were used for TCR identification, UMI-based error correction and CDR3 extraction. TCRs above a frequency of 2 per 1,000, corresponding to the top 1% of the tumor frequency distribution, were defined as expanded. Renyi diversity was calculated using the R vegan package after each repertoire was subsampled 100 times to 5,000 TCRs. CDR3 similarity networks were built from amino acid triplet string-kernel similarity, with CDR3s being connected when pairwise similarity was above 0.82. TCRdb reprocessing: public reads trimmed at Q25 with fastp, clones called with MiXCR, in-frame beta chains kept. Rows are unified per CDR3 protein, each entry keeping the most common DNA and genes. The V and J calls and clone size are TCRdb's, not the authors'. Recorded for this sample are about 15,000 distinct CDR3 sequences; just under 6.5% of them occurred a single time. Roughly a quarter of the sample rests with the top ten.

This clonotype has only a few counts. Its antigen is not yet known. Base qualities are not at hand, and no much larger clone is one base apart. The germline V gene supplies CDR1 SQVTM and CDR2 ANQGSEA. The CDR3 has 23 amino acids, counting the end cysteine and phenylalanine. Only the CDR3 portion is preserved as DNA: 69 bases, with reading frame beginning at the first base. V is shortened by 5 bases, J by 0 bases, and the region joining them spans 41 bases. Overall study results and their limits: Ubiquitous expanded tumor TCRs were found in blood more often at tumor resection than at routine follow-up. Additional single-cell paired TCR alpha and beta sequencing was considered necessary to confirm, at a functional level, the hypothesis that regional TCRs recognize regional mutations. Comparisons of baseline and follow-up blood repertoires included only around 14 patients.

The sequence is built from TRBV29-1 and TRBJ2-7; the D gene identity is not certain. This TCR derives from a male donor with early-stage non-small cell lung cancer. Here the sequenced sample was PBMCs, taken at follow-up. The nucleotides are TGCAGCGTTAGTGGAAAGGCAATAGTTCTTAGGGCCCTTAAGAAAACCCTCTCCTACGAGCAGTACTTC. Translation gives CSVSGKAIVLRALKKTLSYEQYF.